The present TCR beta chain was sequenced within a study of spatial heterogeneity in lung cancer. Overall study: Mean representation of each unique TCR and UMI combination in the raw reads exceeded ten occurrences. Findings and caveats of the study: Higher tumor mutation counts went along with higher counts of expanded intratumoral alpha and beta TCRs.

TCRdb fed the 5' RACE reads into MiXCR, producing one record per CDR3 protein. This sample has several thousand distinct CDR3 sequences, with about 7.1% found just once. The time point denotes: sample taken at primary tumor resection. By sample share, this clonotype is medium-sized (0.01 to 0.1%). Antigen specificity is unknown. Germline assignment: CDR1 SGHDN and CDR2 FVKESK. V lost 5 bases and J 0 bases, leaving 7 bases between the germline ends. The CDR3 extends over 13 amino acids. Sequencing was performed on lung tumor tissue, taken at surgery. The rearrangement uses TRBV14 and TRBJ2-5; D may be TRBD1 (5 bases). This TCR was recovered from a male donor with early-stage non-small cell lung cancer. The CDR3 nucleotides read TGTGCCAGCAGCAGGGGAAACCAAGAGACCCAGTACTTC. Its translation is CASSRGNQETQYF.